This note documents a single T cell receptor (beta chain) sequence. Its antigen remains unknown. The CDR3 spans 12 residues. The V end was cut by 5 bases, the J end by 4 bases, with 12 bases between. CDR1 and CDR2 (germline): SQVTM, ANQGSEA. This sample stems from a study of early T cells in non-severe SARS-CoV-2 infection. Overall study context: Sequencing of bulk RNA from unsorted whole blood was done, without chain pairing.

Study-wide results and limits: VDJdb-based matching was biased toward anti-spike CD8 responses and missed private and CD4 specificities.

Each cDNA molecule carried a unique molecular identifier. TCRdb independently ran MiXCR on the 5' RACE reads; one entry per CDR3 protein. In the table there are 65,000 to 85,000 distinct CDR3 sequences, 10% of which are singletons. The sequence was collected from an adult who was a healthcare worker with PCR-confirmed SARS-CoV-2 infection or an uninfected control (not recorded which). The chain uses TRBV29-1 and TRBJ2-7; no firm D call. The sample was whole blood, taken at baseline. CDR3 sequence reads: CSVRVSAYEQYF. The CDR3 DNA follows: TGCAGCGTTAGGGTCTCCGCTTACGAGCAGTACTTC.